This T cell receptor beta chain was retrieved from a study of shared clonotypes between healthy human individuals. Trimming took off 0 bases at V and 6 bases at J, with 11 bases between the two ends. The V gene's germline CDR1 is SGHRS and CDR2 YFSETQ. This CDR3 has 14 residues. Assay: immunoSEQ multiplex PCR; the TCRdb copy retains only in-frame clones and omits some. The table lists 2 million to 2.5 million clones, around 90% of them singletons. This clonotype originated in a young man in good health. Some clones in this sample may be carry-over from other donors' samples. Sequenced: naive CD4+ T cells from PBMCs. As for subset: CD45RA+ positively selected. This sequence joins TRBV5-1 and TRBJ2-3, with a possible D match to TRBD2 (6 bases). DNA for the CDR3: TGCGCCAGCAGCTTGGGGGACTGGGAGGATACGCAGTATTTT. This translates into CASSLGDWEDTQYF.